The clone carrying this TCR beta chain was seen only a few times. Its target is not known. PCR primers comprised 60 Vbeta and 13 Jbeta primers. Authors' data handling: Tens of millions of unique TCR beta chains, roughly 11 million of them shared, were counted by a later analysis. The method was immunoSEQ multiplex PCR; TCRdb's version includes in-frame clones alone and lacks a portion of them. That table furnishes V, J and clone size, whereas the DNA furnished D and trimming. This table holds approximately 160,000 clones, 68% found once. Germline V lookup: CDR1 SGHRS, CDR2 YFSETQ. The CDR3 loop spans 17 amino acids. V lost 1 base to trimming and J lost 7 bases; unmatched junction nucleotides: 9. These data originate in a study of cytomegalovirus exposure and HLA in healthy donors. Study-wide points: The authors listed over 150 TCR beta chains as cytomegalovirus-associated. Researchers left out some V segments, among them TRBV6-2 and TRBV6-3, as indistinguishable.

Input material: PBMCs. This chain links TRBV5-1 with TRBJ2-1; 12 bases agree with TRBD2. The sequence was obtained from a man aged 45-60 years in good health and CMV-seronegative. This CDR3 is CASSLTLAGGRGNEQFF. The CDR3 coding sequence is TGCGCCAGCAGCTTGACCCTAGCGGGGGGGCGGGGGAATGAGCAGTTCTTC.